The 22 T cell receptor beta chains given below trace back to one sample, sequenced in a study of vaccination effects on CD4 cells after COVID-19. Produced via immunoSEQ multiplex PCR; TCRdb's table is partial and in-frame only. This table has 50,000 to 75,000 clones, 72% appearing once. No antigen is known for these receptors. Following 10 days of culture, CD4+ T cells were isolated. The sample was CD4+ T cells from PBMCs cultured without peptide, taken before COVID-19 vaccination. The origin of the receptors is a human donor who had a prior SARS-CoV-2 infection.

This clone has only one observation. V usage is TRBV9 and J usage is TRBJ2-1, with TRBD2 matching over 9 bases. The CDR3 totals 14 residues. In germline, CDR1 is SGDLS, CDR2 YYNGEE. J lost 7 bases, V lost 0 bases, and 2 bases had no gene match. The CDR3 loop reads CASSVGGLANEQFF. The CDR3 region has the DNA TGTGCCAGCAGCGTAGGGGGACTAGCTAATGAGCAGTTCTTC.

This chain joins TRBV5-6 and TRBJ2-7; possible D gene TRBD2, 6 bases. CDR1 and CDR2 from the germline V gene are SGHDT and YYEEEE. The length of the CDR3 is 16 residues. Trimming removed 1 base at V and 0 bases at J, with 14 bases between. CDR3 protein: CASSLSGATSSYEQYF. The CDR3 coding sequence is TGTGCCAGCAGCTTGAGCGGTGCGACTAGCTCCTACGAGCAGTACTTC.

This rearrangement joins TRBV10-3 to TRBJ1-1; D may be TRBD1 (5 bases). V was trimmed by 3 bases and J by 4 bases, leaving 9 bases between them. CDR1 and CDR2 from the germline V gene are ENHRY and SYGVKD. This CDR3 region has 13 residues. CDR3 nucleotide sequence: TGTGCCATCAGTGAAACCGGGGGCACTGAAGCTTTCTTT. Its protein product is CAISETGGTEAFF.

The DNA for the CDR3 is TGTGCCAGCAGCTTAGGGGTAGCCGCCCCGAACGAGCAGTACTTC. Amino acid sequence: CASSLGVAAPNEQYF. The V and J genes are TRBV7-2 and TRBJ2-7; the D is unclear. CDR3 length: 15 amino acids. The germline V and J ends were trimmed by 1 base and 5 bases, with 15 bases remaining between them. Germline V gene sequence: CDR1 SGHTA, CDR2 FQGNSA.

CDR3 coding DNA: TGTGCCAGCAGCCAAGGGAAGACAGGGGGCACTGAAGCTTTCTTT. Translating gives CASSQGKTGGTEAFF. The chain recombines TRBV5-4 with TRBJ1-1, with 9 bases aligning to TRBD1. Germline assignment: CDR1 SGHNT and CDR2 YYREEE (reference sequence). The J segment lost 4 bases and the V segment lost 4 bases, leaving 8 bases of the junction unmatched. This CDR3 spans 15 amino acids.

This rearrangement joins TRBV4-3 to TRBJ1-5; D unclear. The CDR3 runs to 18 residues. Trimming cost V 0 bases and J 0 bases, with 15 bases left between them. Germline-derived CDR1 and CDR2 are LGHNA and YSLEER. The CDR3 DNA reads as TGCGCCAGCAGCCAAGATTGGGCTCGAGCGGATAGCAATCAGCCCCAGCATTTT. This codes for CASSQDWARADSNQPQHF.

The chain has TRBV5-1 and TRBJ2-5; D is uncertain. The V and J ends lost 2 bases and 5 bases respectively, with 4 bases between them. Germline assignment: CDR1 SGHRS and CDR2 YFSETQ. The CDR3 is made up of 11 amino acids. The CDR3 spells CASSFGETQYF. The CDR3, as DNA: TGCGCCAGCAGCTTCGGGGAGACCCAGTACTTC.

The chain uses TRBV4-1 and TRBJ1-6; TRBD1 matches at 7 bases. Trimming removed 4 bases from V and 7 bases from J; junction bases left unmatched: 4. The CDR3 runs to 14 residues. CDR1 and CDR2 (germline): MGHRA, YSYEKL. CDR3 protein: CASSRGQTNSPLHF. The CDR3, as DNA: TGCGCCAGCAGCCGGGGACAGACCAATTCACCCCTCCACTTT.

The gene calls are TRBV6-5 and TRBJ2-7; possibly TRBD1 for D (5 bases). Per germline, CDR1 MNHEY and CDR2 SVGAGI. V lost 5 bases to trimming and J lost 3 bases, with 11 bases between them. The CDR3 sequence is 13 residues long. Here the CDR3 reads CASSTGGRYEQYF. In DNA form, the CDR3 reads TGTGCCAGCAGTACAGGTGGGCGCTACGAGCAGTACTTC.

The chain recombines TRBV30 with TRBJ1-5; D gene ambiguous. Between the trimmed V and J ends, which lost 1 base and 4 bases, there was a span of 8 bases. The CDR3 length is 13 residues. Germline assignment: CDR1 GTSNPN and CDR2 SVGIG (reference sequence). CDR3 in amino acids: CAWSGSANQPQHF. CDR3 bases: TGTGCCTGGAGTGGGAGTGCAAATCAGCCCCAGCATTTT. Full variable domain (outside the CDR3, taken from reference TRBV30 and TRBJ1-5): SQTIHQWPATLVQPVGSPLSLECTVEGTSNPNLYWYRQAAGRGLQLLFYSVGIGQISSEVPQNLSASRPQDRQFILSSKKLLLSDSGFYLCAWSGSANQPQHFGDGTRLSIL.

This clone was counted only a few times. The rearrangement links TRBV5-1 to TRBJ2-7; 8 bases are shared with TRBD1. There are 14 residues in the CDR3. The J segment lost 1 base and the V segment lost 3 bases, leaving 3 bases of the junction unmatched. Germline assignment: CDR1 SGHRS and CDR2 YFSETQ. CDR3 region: CASSSGQGSYEQYF. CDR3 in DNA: TGCGCCAGCAGCTCCGGACAGGGATCCTACGAGCAGTACTTC.

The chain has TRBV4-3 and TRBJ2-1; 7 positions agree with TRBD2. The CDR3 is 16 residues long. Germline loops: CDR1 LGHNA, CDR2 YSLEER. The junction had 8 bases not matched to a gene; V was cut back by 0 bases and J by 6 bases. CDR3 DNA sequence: TGCGCCAGCAGCCAAGATGTCCGGGAGGATCGCAATGAGCAGTTCTTC. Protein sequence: CASSQDVREDRNEQFF.

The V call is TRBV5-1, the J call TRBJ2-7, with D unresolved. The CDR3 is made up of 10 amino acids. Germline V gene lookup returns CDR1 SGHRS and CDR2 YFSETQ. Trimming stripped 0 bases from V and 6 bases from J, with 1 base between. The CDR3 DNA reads TGCGCCAGCAGCTTGGCCGAGCAGTACTTC. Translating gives CASSLAEQYF.

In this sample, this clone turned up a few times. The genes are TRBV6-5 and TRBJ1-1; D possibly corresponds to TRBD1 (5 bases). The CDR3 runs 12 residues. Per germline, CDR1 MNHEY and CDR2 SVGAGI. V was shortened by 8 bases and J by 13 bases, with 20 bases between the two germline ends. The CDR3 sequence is CASEGAKGKFFF. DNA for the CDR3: TGTGCCAGCGAAGGGGCAAAGGGAAAATTTTTCTTT.

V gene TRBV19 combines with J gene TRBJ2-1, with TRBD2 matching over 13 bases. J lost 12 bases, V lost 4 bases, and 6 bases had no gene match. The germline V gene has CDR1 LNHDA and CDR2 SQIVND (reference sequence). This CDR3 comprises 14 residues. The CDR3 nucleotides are TGTGCCAGTAGTACCGGACTAGCGGGGGACGGGCAGTTCTTC. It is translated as CASSTGLAGDGQFF.

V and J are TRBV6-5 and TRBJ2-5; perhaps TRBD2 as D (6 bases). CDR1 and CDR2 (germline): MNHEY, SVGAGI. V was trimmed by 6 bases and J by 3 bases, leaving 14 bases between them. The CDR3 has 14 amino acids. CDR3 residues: CASRRLSGEETQYF. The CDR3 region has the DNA TGTGCCAGCAGACGACTGTCGGGGGAAGAGACCCAGTACTTC.

CDR3 DNA sequence: TGCGCCAGCAGCCAAGAAAGTGTGGGAGGAGAGCAGTACTTC. Translated, it gives CASSQESVGGEQYF. V is TRBV4-3 and J is TRBJ2-7; the D gene is possibly TRBD2 (6 bases). CDR1 and CDR2 from the germline V gene are LGHNA and YSLEER. The germline V and J ends were trimmed by 0 bases and 7 bases, with 13 bases remaining between them. The CDR3 contains 14 residues.

The CDR3 here is CASESFLAGGYNEQFF. CDR3 bases: TGTGCCAGTGAGTCCTTCCTAGCGGGAGGGTACAATGAGCAGTTCTTC. The genes are TRBV5-6 and TRBJ2-1; 12 bases fit TRBD2. The CDR3 runs to 16 residues. V lost 8 bases to trimming and J lost 4 bases; unmatched junction nucleotides: 10. The germline V gene encodes CDR1 SGHDT and CDR2 YYEEEE.

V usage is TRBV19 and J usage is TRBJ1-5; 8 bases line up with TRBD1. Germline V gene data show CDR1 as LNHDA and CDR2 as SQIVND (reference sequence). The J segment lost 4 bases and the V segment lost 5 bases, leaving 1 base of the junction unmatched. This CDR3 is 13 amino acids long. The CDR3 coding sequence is TGTGCCAGTAGTCGACAGGGGAATCAGCCCCAGCATTTT. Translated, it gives CASSRQGNQPQHF.

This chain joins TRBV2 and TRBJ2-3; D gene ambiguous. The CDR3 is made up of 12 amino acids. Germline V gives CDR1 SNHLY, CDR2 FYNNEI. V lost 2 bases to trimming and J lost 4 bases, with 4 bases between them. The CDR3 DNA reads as TGTGCCAGCAGTGAATTCGCAGATACGCAGTATTTT. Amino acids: CASSEFADTQYF.

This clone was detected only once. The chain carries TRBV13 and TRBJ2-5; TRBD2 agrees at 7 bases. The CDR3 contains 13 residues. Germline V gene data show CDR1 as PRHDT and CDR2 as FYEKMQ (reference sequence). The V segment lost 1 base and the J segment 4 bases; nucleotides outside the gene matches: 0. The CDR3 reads CASSLERGETQYF. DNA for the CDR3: TGTGCCAGCAGCTTAGAGCGGGGAGAGACCCAGTACTTC.

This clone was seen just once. The CDR3 nucleotides are TGTGCCAGCAGATGGAGGCCGGGAGATCTCACCGGGGAGCTGTTTTTT. Translating gives CASRWRPGDLTGELFF. The chain carries TRBV7-2 and TRBJ2-2; tentative D call: TRBD2 (6 bases). The CDR3 runs 16 residues. V shed 6 bases and J shed 4 bases, with 18 bases lying between them. Germline V gene data show CDR1 as SGHTA and CDR2 as FQGNSA.